This paragraph reports one TCR beta chain. The target of this receptor is not known. Qualities for individual bases were not recorded, and no much larger clone is one base off. V is reduced by 3 bases and J by 11 bases, leaving a spacing of 11 bases between them. Reading the germline V gene gives CDR1 SGHTA and CDR2 FQGNSA. From the cysteine up to the phenylalanine, the CDR3 has a length of 13 residues. Solely the CDR3 DNA is kept, with 39 bases framed from the first base. The data were obtained in a study of blood T cell repertoires in COVID-19 (dated by TCRdb to 2018 to 2021). In the study overall: Collaborator samples came from the United States, Italy and Spain and covered acute and convalescent phases of COVID-19. The repertoires were made available in a free public database intended to serve as a resource for research on the immune response to SARS-CoV-2. The material from the prospective study consisted of cDNA or gDNA derived from T cells, B-cell-depleted T cells, or PBMCs. Samples were obtained from the ongoing ImmuneRACE study (first 160 participants) and from over 1,000 subjects provided by 6 global collaborators. Where available, HLA class I and class II types were taken from metadata supplied by the sample provider and were not determined by assay-based typing. Subjects who had been exposed to COVID-19, were actively infected with it, or had recovered from it provided the deeply sampled blood TCRbeta repertoires that made up the dataset. Sample metadata almost always included a de-identified subject ID, COVID-19 status, age in years and sex. Summary of the overall study and its limitations: How much clinical and demographic metadata was included differed by source and by participant, and the metadata was provided uncurated.

TCRbeta CDR3 regions were amplified from genomic DNA using the immunoSEQ Assay, a bias-controlled multiplex PCR. Per the source publication's procedure: The number of nucleated cells in each sample was estimated by amplification of reference gene primers within the assay. To quantify the absolute abundance of each unique TCRbeta CDR3 rearrangement, sequence reads were collapsed and filtered. Productive Simpson clonality was computed per sample as the square root of Simpson's diversity index over productive rearrangements. TCRdb's version of the immuneACCESS table is confined to in-frame rearrangements and falls short of the full clone set. An unresolved V gene accounts for under half of the shortfall where checked; the remainder is of unknown origin. The DNA was the basis for D and trimming; V, J and clone size are from that table. In all, the sample holds 100,000 to 150,000 clones, and roughly 88% of those were seen once. The top ten hold approximately 10% of the sample.

The collaborating institutions used their own protocols to collect whole blood in K2EDTA tubes. Collaborator samples were shipped for TCRbeta analysis as frozen whole blood, isolated PBMCs, or DNA extracted from either sample type. The V gene is TRBV7-2 and the J gene is TRBJ1-6, with the D gene not clear enough to name. The sequence derives from a middle-aged man with acute or convalescent COVID-19. What was sequenced was peripheral blood. The DNA reads TGTGCCAGCAGCTTCGGACTTTATGCACCCCTCCACTTT. Its translation reads: CASSFGLYAPLHF.